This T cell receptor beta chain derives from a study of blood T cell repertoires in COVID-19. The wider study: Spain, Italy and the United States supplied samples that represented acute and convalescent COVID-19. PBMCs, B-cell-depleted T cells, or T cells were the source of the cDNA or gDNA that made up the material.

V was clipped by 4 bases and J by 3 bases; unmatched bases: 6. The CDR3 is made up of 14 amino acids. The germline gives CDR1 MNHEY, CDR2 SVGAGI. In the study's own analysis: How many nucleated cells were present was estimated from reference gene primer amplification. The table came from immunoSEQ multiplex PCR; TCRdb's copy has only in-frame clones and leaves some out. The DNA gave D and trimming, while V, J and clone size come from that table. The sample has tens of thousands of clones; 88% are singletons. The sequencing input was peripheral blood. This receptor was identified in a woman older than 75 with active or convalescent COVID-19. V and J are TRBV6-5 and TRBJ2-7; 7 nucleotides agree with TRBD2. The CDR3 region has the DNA TGTGCCAGCAGTTCAGTGGGAGGGAACTACGAGCAGTACTTC. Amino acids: CASSSVGGNYEQYF.